This T cell receptor (beta chain) stems from a study of sequential checkpoint blockade in melanoma. Study in general: About two dozen patients had matched tumor biopsies before treatment and at week 13 after nivolumab or ipilimumab alone.

Treatment given: randomized to nivolumab then ipilimumab (arm A) or the reverse (arm B). Study-level findings and limits: Pretreatment TIL clonality tracked with response in the nivolumab-first arm. Tumor T-cell fraction and clonality correlated with PD-L1 and CD8+ counts.

V was shortened by 4 bases and J by 8 bases, with 17 bases between the two germline ends. The V gene's germline CDR1 is SGHNT and CDR2 YENEEA. The CDR3 extends over 15 amino acids. This clone has at least ten counts. The antigen is unknown. Measured with immunoSEQ multiplex PCR; TCRdb has only the in-frame clones, and not every one. The sample yields around 4,000 clones, approximately 24% seen once. The J gene is TRBJ2-2, the V gene TRBV11-3; tentatively, D is TRBD2 (6 bases). The TCR was taken from a human donor with melanoma. The starting material was tumor tissue (inferred from file names), obtained from a patient given nivolumab and ipilimumab in sequence. The DNA for the CDR3 is TGTGCCAGCAGCTCCACGACGCGGGGCGCGGGGGAGCTGTTTTTT. Translated: CASSSTTRGAGELFF.